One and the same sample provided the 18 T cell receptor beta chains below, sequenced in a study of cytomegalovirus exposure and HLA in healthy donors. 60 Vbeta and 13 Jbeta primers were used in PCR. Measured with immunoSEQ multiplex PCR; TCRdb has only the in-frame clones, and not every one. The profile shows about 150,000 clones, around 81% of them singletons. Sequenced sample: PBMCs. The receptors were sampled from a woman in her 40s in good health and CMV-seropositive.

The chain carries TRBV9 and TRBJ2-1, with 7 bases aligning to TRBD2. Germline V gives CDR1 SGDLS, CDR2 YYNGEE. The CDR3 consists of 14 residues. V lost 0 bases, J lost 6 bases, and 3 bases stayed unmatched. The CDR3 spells CASSVGGGLNEQFF. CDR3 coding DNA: TGTGCCAGCAGCGTAGGGGGAGGGCTCAATGAGCAGTTCTTC. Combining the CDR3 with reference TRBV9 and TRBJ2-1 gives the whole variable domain DSGVTQTPKHLITATGQRVTLRCSPRSGDLSVYWYQQSLDQGLQFLIQYYNGEERAKGNILERFSAQQFPDLHSELNLSSLELGDSALYFCASSVGGGLNEQFFGPGTRLTVL.

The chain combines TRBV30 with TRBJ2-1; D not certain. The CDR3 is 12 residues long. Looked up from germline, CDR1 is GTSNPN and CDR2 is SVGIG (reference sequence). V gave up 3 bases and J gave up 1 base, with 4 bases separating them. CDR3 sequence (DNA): TGTGCCTGGAGGCGGTCCTACAATGAGCAGTTCTTC. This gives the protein CAWRRSYNEQFF.

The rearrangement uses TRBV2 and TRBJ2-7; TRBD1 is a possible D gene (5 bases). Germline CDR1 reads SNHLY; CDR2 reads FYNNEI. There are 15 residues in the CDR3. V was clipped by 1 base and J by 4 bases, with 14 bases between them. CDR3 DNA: TGTGCCAGCAGTGAAGAAGGGGATGGAAGGTACGAGCAGTACTTC. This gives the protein CASSEEGDGRYEQYF.

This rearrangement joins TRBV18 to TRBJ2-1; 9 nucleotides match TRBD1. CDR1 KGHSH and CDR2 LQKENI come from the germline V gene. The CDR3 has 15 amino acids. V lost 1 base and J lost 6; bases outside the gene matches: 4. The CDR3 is CASSPRDREVNEQFF. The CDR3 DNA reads TGTGCCAGCTCACCACGGGACAGGGAGGTCAATGAGCAGTTCTTC.

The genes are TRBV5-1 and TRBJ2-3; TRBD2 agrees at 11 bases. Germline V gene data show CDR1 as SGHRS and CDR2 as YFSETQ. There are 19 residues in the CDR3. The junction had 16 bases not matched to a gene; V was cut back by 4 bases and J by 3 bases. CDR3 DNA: TGCGCCAGCAGCGTAGCCCGGACTAGCGGGCCCAGGGGGACAGATACGCAGTATTTT. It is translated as CASSVARTSGPRGTDTQYF.

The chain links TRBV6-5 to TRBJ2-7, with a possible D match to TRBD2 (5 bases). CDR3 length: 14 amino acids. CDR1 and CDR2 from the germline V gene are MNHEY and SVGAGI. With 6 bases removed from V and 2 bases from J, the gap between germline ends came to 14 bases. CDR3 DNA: TGTGCCAGCAGGCTGAGGGTGTCGGCCTACGAGCAGTACTTC. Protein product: CASRLRVSAYEQYF.

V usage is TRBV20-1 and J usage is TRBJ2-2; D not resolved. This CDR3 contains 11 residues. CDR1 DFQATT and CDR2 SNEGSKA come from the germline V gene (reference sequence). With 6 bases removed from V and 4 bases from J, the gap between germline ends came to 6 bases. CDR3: CSAATTGELFF. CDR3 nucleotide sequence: TGCAGTGCCGCTACCACCGGGGAGCTGTTTTTT.

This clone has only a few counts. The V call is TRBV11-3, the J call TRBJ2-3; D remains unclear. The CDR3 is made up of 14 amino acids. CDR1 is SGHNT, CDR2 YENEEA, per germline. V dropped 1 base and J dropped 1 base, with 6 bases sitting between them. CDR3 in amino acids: CASSLGSGTDTQYF. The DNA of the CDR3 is TGTGCCAGCAGCTTAGGGTCGGGCACAGATACGCAGTATTTT.

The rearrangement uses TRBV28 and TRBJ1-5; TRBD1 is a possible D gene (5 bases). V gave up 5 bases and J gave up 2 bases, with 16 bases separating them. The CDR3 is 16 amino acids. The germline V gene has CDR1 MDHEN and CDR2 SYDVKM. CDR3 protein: CASSPPGRRGNQPQHF. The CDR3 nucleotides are TGTGCCAGCAGTCCCCCAGGGCGGAGGGGCAATCAGCCCCAGCATTTT.

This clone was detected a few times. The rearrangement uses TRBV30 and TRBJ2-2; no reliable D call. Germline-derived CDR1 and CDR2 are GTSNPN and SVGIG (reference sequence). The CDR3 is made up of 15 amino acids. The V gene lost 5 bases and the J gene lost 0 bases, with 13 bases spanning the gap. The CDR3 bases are TGTGCCTGGGCTAACCTTGGAGCGAACACCGGGGAGCTGTTTTTT. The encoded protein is CAWANLGANTGELFF.

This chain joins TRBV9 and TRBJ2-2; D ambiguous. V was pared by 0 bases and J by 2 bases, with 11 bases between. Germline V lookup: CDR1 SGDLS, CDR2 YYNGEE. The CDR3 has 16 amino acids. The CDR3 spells CASSVGSVSNTGELFF. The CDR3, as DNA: TGTGCCAGCAGCGTAGGGAGCGTATCAAACACCGGGGAGCTGTTTTTT.

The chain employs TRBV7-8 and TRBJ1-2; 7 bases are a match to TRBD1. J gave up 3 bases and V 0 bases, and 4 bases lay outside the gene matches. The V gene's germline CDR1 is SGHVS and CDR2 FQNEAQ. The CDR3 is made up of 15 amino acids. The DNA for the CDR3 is TGTGCCAGCAGCTTAGCGTCAACAGGGGACTATGGCTACACCTTC. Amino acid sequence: CASSLASTGDYGYTF.

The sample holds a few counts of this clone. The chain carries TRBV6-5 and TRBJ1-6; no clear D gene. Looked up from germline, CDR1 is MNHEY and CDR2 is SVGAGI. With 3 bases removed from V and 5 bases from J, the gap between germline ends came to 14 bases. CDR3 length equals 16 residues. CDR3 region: CASSYTSEGNNSPLHF. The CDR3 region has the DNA TGTGCCAGCAGTTATACCTCTGAGGGAAATAATTCACCCCTCCACTTT.

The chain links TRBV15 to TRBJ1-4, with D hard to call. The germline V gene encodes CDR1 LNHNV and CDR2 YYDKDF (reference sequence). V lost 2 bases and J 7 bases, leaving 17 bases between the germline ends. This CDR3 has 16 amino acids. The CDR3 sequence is CATSRTKGGFGEKLFF. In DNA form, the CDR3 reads TGTGCCACCAGCAGAACTAAAGGCGGATTCGGTGAAAAACTGTTTTTT.

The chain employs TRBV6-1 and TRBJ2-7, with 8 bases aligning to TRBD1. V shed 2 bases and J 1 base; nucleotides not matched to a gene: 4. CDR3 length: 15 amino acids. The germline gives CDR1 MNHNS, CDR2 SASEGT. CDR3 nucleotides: TGTGCCAGCAGTGAATGGGGGACAGGTTCCTACGAGCAGTACTTC. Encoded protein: CASSEWGTGSYEQYF.

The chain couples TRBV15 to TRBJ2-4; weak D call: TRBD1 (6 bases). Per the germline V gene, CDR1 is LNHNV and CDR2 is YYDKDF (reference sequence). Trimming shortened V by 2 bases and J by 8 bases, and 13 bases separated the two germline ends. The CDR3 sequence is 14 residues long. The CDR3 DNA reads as TGTGCCACCAGCAGACGAAGAAAGGGGGACATTCAGTACTTC. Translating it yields CATSRRRKGDIQYF.

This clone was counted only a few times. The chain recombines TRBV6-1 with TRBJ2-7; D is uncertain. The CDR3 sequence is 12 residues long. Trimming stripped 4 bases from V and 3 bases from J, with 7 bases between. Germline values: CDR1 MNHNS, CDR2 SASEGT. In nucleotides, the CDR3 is TGTGCCAGCAGTGGGCTAGGCTACGAGCAGTACTTC. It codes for CASSGLGYEQYF.

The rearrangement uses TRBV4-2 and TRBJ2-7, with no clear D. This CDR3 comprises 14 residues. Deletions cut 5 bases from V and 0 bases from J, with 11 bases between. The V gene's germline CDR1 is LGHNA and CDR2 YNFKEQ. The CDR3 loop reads CASSDPWSSYEQYF. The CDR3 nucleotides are TGTGCCAGCAGCGACCCGTGGAGCTCCTACGAGCAGTACTTC.